This T cell receptor beta chain appears in the sequencing data of a study of T cell responses to AZD1222 COVID-19 vaccine. Regarding the study as a whole: The study reported that nearly half of spike-specific TCRs target unmutated variant regions. Baseline seropositivity occurred in only six AZD1222 recipients. Clonal diversity may have been underestimated in mostly white British donors.

Between the trimmed V and J ends, which lost 4 bases and 3 bases, there was a span of 8 bases. The CDR3 has 12 amino acids. From germline, CDR1 is SGHTS and CDR2 YDEGEE. A word on this clone: Antigen: not known.

TCRdb's copy holds only in-frame clones and misses some; the assay was immunoSEQ multiplex PCR. Counted here are some 140,000 clones, about 87% occurring once; the ten biggest clones make up 3% to 3.5%. V gene TRBV5-8 combines with J gene TRBJ2-7; possibly TRBD1 for D (5 bases). The material sequenced was peripheral blood, taken on day 0 of AZD1222 vaccination. This TCR derives from an adult in good health. CDR3 sequence: CASSPDSYEQYF. The DNA for the CDR3 is TGTGCCAGCAGCCCTGACAGCTACGAGCAGTACTTC.